This T cell receptor (beta chain) was identified in a study of blood T cell repertoires in COVID-19 (TCRdb year 2020). The study in broad terms: Samples from collaborators originated in the United States, Italy and Spain and spanned both the acute and convalescent phases of COVID-19. A freely available public database, intended as a resource for researchers studying the immune response to SARS-CoV-2, is where the repertoires were released. The material from the prospective study consisted of cDNA or gDNA derived from T cells, B-cell-depleted T cells, or PBMCs. The sample metadata nearly always contained a de-identified subject ID, COVID-19 status, age in years and sex. Samples came from the ongoing ImmuneRACE study (first 160 participants) plus 1,254 subjects from 6 global collaborators. Deeply sampled blood TCRbeta repertoires from subjects exposed to, actively infected with, or recovered from COVID-19 were included in the dataset. Where available, HLA class I and class II types were taken from metadata supplied by the sample provider and were not determined by assay-based typing. Here is what the overall study found, with its caveats: Clinical and demographic metadata were provided uncurated, with the amount varying by source and participant.

From the cysteine through the phenylalanine, the CDR3 covers 15 amino acids. Kept here is only the CDR3 DNA, which spans 45 bases and is read in frame from base 1. After removal of 5 bases from V and 5 bases from J, the junction retains 9 bases not matched to a gene. Looking up the germline V gene yields CDR1 MNHEY and CDR2 SVGEGT. This clone was seen just once. The antigen it binds to is not known. Per-nucleotide qualities are absent, and no much larger clonotype sits a single base away. TCRbeta CDR3 regions were amplified from genomic DNA by means of the immunoSEQ Assay, a bias-controlled multiplex PCR. In the source study's methods: Nucleated cell counts per sample were estimated from amplification of reference gene primers within the assay. To quantify the absolute abundance of each unique TCRbeta CDR3 rearrangement, sequence reads were collapsed and filtered. For each sample, productive Simpson clonality was calculated as the square root of Simpson's diversity index over productive rearrangements. TCRdb carries this immuneACCESS record with in-frame sequences only. Its versions omit some clonotypes, under half of them owing to an unresolved V gene in the studies checked, with the rest unexplained. D and trimming were read from the DNA, whereas the V and J calls and clone size are those reported in that table. The sample data list around 50,000 clones, and roughly 87% of these were observed just once. The ten largest clones take up about 22% of the sample.

The collaborating institutions used their own protocols to collect whole blood in K2EDTA tubes. For TCRbeta analysis, collaborators shipped samples in one of three forms: frozen whole blood, isolated PBMCs, or DNA extracted from either of those sample types. The receptor was derived from a woman in her fifties or sixties with acute or convalescent COVID-19. Here the chain combines TRBV6-2 or TRBV6-3 and TRBJ1-5; TRBD1 fits 7 bases in the junction. Sequencing used peripheral blood. This receptor has the CDR3 CASSPRQGSYQPQHF. The nucleotides are TGTGCCAGCAGTCCGAGACAGGGAAGCTATCAGCCCCAGCATTTT.